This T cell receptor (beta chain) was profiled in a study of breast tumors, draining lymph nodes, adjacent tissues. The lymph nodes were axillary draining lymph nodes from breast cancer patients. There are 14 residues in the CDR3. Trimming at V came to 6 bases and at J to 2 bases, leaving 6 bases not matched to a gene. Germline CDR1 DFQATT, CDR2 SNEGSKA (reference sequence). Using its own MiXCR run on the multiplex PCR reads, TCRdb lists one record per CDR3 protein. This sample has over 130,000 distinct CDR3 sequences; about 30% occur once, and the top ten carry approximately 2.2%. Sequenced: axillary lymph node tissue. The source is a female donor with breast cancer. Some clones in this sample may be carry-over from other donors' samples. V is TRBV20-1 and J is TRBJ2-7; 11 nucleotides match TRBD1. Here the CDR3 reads CSARPGQGAYEQYF. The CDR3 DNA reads TGCAGTGCCCGACCGGGACAGGGGGCCTACGAGCAGTACTTC.